Shown below are 26 T cell receptor beta chains from a single sample sequenced in a study of T cells in Graves' hyperthyroidism and ophthalmopathy. Amplified regions were TCR beta CDR3 sequences from RNA transcripts. RT-PCR in the first round (using the HTBI primer set) targeted the TCR CDR3. TCRdb fed the multiplex PCR reads into MiXCR, producing one record per CDR3 protein. In the table there are 300,000 to 400,000 distinct CDR3 sequences, about 14% of which are singletons. The sample consisted of blood. The receptors derive from an older woman with Graves' hyperthyroidism.

V gene TRBV12-3 or TRBV12-4 combines with J gene TRBJ2-7; 7 bases map to TRBD2. The CDR3 sequence is 13 residues long. With 1 base clipped from V and 6 bases from J, the junction kept 3 bases outside the gene matches. The CDR3 loop reads CASSLGGGFEQYF. The CDR3 DNA is TGTGCCAGCAGTTTAGGGGGGGGTTTCGAGCAGTACTTC.

This clonotype was found a few times. The V and J genes are TRBV10-3 and TRBJ1-2; 8 nucleotides match TRBD1. Germline loops: CDR1 ENHRY, CDR2 SYGVKD. The ends lost 2 bases at V and 4 bases at J; junction bases unmatched: 9. The CDR3 has 16 residues. The CDR3 spells CAISEGYRGFLYGYTF. For the CDR3, the DNA is TGTGCCATCAGTGAGGGATACAGGGGGTTCCTCTATGGCTACACCTTC.

This clonotype was detected many times. The CDR3, as DNA: TGTGCCAGCAGCACTCGGACAGCCGGGGAGCTGTTTTTT. Translating it yields CASSTRTAGELFF. The V and J genes are TRBV11-1 and TRBJ2-2, with D perhaps matching TRBD1 (6 bases). The CDR3 sequence is 13 residues long. The V gene lost 5 bases and the J gene lost 6 bases, with 10 bases spanning the gap. Per the germline V gene, CDR1 is SGHAT and CDR2 is FQDESV (reference sequence).

In this sample, this clonotype turned up many times. The chain joins TRBV11-2 to TRBJ2-7; the D gene is possibly TRBD2 (7 bases). Germline lookup yields CDR1 SGHAT and CDR2 FQNNGV. The V gene lost 5 bases and the J gene lost 0 bases, with 14 bases spanning the gap. This CDR3 has 15 residues. The CDR3 loop reads CASSRGADFSYEQYF. In DNA, the CDR3 is TGTGCCAGCAGCCGGGGGGCGGACTTCTCCTACGAGCAGTACTTC.

The V gene is TRBV19, the J gene TRBJ2-1; 8 nucleotides match TRBD2. The V segment lost 4 bases and the J segment 8 bases; nucleotides outside the gene matches: 16. The CDR3 loop spans 17 amino acids. Germline V gene data show CDR1 as LNHDA and CDR2 as SQIVND (reference sequence). CDR3 residues: CASSTGLGAGVLYEQFF. CDR3 in DNA: TGTGCCAGTAGTACGGGGCTCGGAGCGGGAGTCCTCTATGAGCAGTTCTTC.

This clonotype was recorded at least ten times. The genes are TRBV7-9 and TRBJ2-1, with D perhaps matching TRBD2 (5 bases). Germline CDR1 SEHNR, CDR2 FQNEAQ (reference sequence). V was trimmed by 5 bases and J by 7 bases, leaving 15 bases between them. The CDR3 runs 14 residues. CDR3 loop: CASSRRRSENEQFF. CDR3 nucleotide sequence: TGTGCCAGCAGCCGAAGACGTAGCGAAAATGAGCAGTTCTTC.

The chain combines TRBV12-3 or TRBV12-4 with TRBJ2-3, with D hard to call. Trimming removed 1 base from V and 10 bases from J, with 9 bases in between. This CDR3 contains 12 residues. The CDR3 DNA sequence: TGTGCCAGCAGTTTAGGGGCTGGCTCGCAGTATTTT. Its translation is CASSLGAGSQYF.

About this clonotype itself: A read error may explain this, as a much larger clone is one base away. The V call is TRBV6-1, the J call TRBJ1-5; 11 bases are a match to TRBD1. The ends lost 6 bases at V and 6 bases at J; junction bases unmatched: 7. The CDR3 length is 15 residues. Germline values: CDR1 MNHNS, CDR2 SASEGT. CDR3 sequence reads: CASRMGQGVSQPQHF. The DNA of the CDR3 is TGTGCCAGCAGGATGGGACAGGGGGTTAGTCAGCCCCAGCATTTT.

This clonotype was observed at least ten times. This chain joins TRBV6-1 and TRBJ2-1; 13 nucleotides line up with TRBD2. V trimming: 4 bases; J trimming: 7 bases; junction bases outside the gene matches: 7. Germline V gene data show CDR1 as MNHNS and CDR2 as SASEGT. The CDR3 contains 16 residues. The CDR3 spells CASSGTSGRSLNEQFF. Here the CDR3 DNA reads TGTGCCAGCAGTGGGACTAGCGGGAGATCGTTGAATGAGCAGTTCTTC.

This clonotype was seen ten or more times. The chain links TRBV10-3 to TRBJ2-1, with TRBD2 identical over 9 bases. From germline, CDR1 is ENHRY and CDR2 SYGVKD. The CDR3 extends over 15 amino acids. V shed 7 bases, J shed 6 bases, and the junction held 10 bases outside the gene matches. In DNA, the CDR3 is TGTGCCATCACCCAGGGGGGACTAGCCGGCAATGAGCAGTTCTTC. Encoded protein: CAITQGGLAGNEQFF.

This clonotype has just a few counts. The chain recombines TRBV6-1 with TRBJ2-1, with TRBD1 identical over 8 bases. Germline CDR1 and CDR2: MNHNS and SASEGT. Unmatched junction bases numbered 10, after V lost 6 bases and J lost 6 bases. This CDR3 spans 15 amino acids. The chain's CDR3 is CASRPRTGLSNEQFF. The CDR3 DNA follows: TGTGCCAGCAGACCTCGGACAGGGTTAAGCAATGAGCAGTTCTTC.

This clonotype turned up a few times. The chain recombines TRBV7-9 with TRBJ2-7; 11 nucleotides match TRBD2. V shed 1 base and J 6 bases; nucleotides not matched to a gene: 14. Germline CDR1 SEHNR, CDR2 FQNEAQ (reference sequence). The CDR3 sequence is 18 residues long. This CDR3 is CASSLVETSGVDVAEQYF. The CDR3 DNA reads as TGTGCCAGCAGCTTAGTTGAGACTAGCGGGGTGGACGTGGCCGAGCAGTACTTC.

This clonotype showed up many times. The chain joins TRBV28 to TRBJ2-5; 7 bases map to TRBD1. This CDR3 is built from 15 residues. The junction had 13 bases not matched to a gene; V was cut back by 7 bases and J by 5 bases. CDR1 MDHEN and CDR2 SYDVKM come from the germline V gene. The CDR3 DNA sequence: TGTGCCAGCACCCCTCCGACAGGGATGATGGAGACCCAGTACTTC. This encodes CASTPPTGMMETQYF.

In this sample, this clonotype turned up a few times. The CDR3 region has the DNA TGTGCCATCAGTGCCGGGGACAGGGGGCTCGGCTACACCTTC. It specifies CAISAGDRGLGYTF. This chain joins TRBV10-3 and TRBJ1-2; 12 bases map to TRBD1. The CDR3 has 14 residues. Looked up from germline, CDR1 is ENHRY and CDR2 is SYGVKD. V shed 4 bases and J 8 bases; nucleotides not matched to a gene: 5.

This clonotype occurred a few times. The chain employs TRBV29-1 and TRBJ1-2, with D hard to call. The germline CDR1 and CDR2 sequences are SQVTM and ANQGSEA. V gave up 3 bases and J gave up 6 bases, with 8 bases separating them. The CDR3 is 11 amino acids. CDR3 protein: CSVEFGDGYTF. The CDR3 bases are TGCAGCGTTGAGTTTGGGGATGGCTACACCTTC.

This clonotype came up many times. The V call is TRBV2, the J call TRBJ2-5; D uncertain. In germline, CDR1 is SNHLY, CDR2 FYNNEI. This CDR3 spans 12 amino acids. Between the trimmed V and J ends, which lost 6 bases and 4 bases, there was a span of 9 bases. The CDR3 sequence is CASRQFLETQYF. CDR3 DNA: TGTGCCAGCAGGCAGTTTTTAGAGACCCAGTACTTC.

This chain connects TRBV5-8 to TRBJ1-1, with D unresolved. CDR3 length: 15 residues. CDR1 SGHTS and CDR2 YDEGEE come from the germline V gene. V lost 2 bases and J lost 6, with 17 bases in between. CDR3 region: CASSFRSTVRAEAFF. CDR3 bases: TGTGCCAGCAGCTTTAGGTCTACCGTTAGAGCTGAAGCTTTCTTT.

This chain connects TRBV5-1 to TRBJ2-1, with 10 bases lining up with TRBD1. Looked up from germline, CDR1 is SGHRS and CDR2 is YFSETQ. The CDR3 spans 19 residues. J lost 6 bases, V lost 4 bases, and 19 bases had no gene match. The CDR3 is CASSPGQGWTSTHGNEQFF. The CDR3 nucleotides read TGCGCCAGCAGCCCGGGACAGGGGTGGACTAGCACCCACGGCAATGAGCAGTTCTTC.

This clonotype was counted ten times or more. The chain combines TRBV7-8 with TRBJ2-2; D gene uncertain. This CDR3 region has 14 residues. Trimming cost V 2 bases and J 2 bases, with 6 bases left between them. Germline V gene sequence: CDR1 SGHVS, CDR2 FQNEAQ. DNA of the CDR3: TGTGCCAGCAGCTTATCCCGAAACACCGGGGAGCTGTTTTTT. Protein sequence: CASSLSRNTGELFF.

This clonotype has a handful of counts. J is TRBJ1-1 and V is TRBV4-1; a possible D gene is TRBD1 (6 bases). Looked up from germline, CDR1 is MGHRA and CDR2 is YSYEKL. V was clipped by 2 bases and J by 5 bases, with 12 bases between them. This CDR3 contains 14 residues. In DNA, the CDR3 is TGCGCCAGCAGCCAATCTCCACAGGGAACTGAAGCTTTCTTT. It is translated as CASSQSPQGTEAFF.

The chain links TRBV9 to TRBJ2-2; D is ambiguous. Germline V gene lookup returns CDR1 SGDLS and CDR2 YYNGEE. Between the trimmed V and J ends, which lost 0 bases and 7 bases, there was a span of 13 bases. The CDR3 is 15 amino acids. CDR3 sequence: CASSVARVSSGELFF. The CDR3 DNA reads TGTGCCAGCAGCGTAGCTAGGGTTTCGAGCGGGGAGCTGTTTTTT.

This clonotype has at least ten counts. The V and J genes are TRBV6-1 and TRBJ2-7; D gene unclear. V dropped 7 bases and J dropped 0 bases, with 16 bases sitting between them. This CDR3 is 15 amino acids long. Germline assignment: CDR1 MNHNS and CDR2 SASEGT. CDR3 in amino acids: CASTPELLTSYEQYF. CDR3 in DNA: TGTGCCAGCACCCCGGAACTCTTGACCTCCTACGAGCAGTACTTC.

Many counts were recorded for this clonotype. The V call is TRBV4-1, the J call TRBJ2-1, with 16 positions matching TRBD2. CDR1 and CDR2 (germline): MGHRA, YSYEKL. The CDR3 sequence is 19 residues long. With V trimmed by 3 bases and J by 2 bases, 7 bases remained unmatched. CDR3 in DNA: TGCGCCAGCAGCCATCATACCGGGACTAGCGGGAGGGCCTACAATGAGCAGTTCTTC. It yields the protein CASSHHTGTSGRAYNEQFF.

In this sample, this clonotype turned up many times. The chain has TRBV27 and TRBJ2-1, with unresolved D. This CDR3 region has 15 residues. From germline, CDR1 is MNHEY and CDR2 SMNVEV (reference sequence). The germline V and J ends were trimmed by 4 bases and 5 bases, with 15 bases remaining between them. CDR3 protein: CASSSPVDSHNEQFF. The CDR3 DNA is TGTGCCAGCAGTTCACCCGTTGATAGTCACAATGAGCAGTTCTTC.

This clonotype was seen at least ten times. V is TRBV12-3 or TRBV12-4 and J is TRBJ2-7, with a possible D match to TRBD2 (6 bases). This CDR3 region has 14 residues. V was shortened by 4 bases and J by 3 bases, with 13 bases between the two germline ends. The CDR3, as DNA: TGTGCCAGCAGTTGGGACTCCGGACGCTACGAGCAGTACTTC. Protein sequence: CASSWDSGRYEQYF.

At least ten counts were recorded for this clonotype. The genes are TRBV24-1 and TRBJ2-1, with D perhaps matching TRBD1 (6 bases). CDR3 size: 15 residues. V was shortened by 4 bases and J by 6 bases, with 15 bases between the two germline ends. Germline V gene sequence: CDR1 KGHDR, CDR2 SFDVKD. The CDR3 coding sequence is TGTGCCACCAGTGAATGGGACACACCCATCAATGAGCAGTTCTTC. Its translation is CATSEWDTPINEQFF.